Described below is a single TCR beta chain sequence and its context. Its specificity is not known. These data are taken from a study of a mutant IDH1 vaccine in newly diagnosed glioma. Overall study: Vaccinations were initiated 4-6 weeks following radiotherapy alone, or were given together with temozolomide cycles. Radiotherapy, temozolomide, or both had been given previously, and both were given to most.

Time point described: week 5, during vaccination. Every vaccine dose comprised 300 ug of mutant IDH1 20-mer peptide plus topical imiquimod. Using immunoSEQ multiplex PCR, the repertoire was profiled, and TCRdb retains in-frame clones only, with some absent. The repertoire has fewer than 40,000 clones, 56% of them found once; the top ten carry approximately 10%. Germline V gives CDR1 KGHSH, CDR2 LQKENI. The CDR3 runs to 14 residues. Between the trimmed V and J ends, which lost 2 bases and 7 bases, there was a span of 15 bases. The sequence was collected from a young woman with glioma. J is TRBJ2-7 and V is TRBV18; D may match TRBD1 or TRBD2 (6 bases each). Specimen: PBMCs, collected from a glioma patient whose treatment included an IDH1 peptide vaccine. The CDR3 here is CASSPGGAGREQYF. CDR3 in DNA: TGTGCCAGCTCACCAGGGGGCGCCGGGAGAGAGCAGTACTTC.